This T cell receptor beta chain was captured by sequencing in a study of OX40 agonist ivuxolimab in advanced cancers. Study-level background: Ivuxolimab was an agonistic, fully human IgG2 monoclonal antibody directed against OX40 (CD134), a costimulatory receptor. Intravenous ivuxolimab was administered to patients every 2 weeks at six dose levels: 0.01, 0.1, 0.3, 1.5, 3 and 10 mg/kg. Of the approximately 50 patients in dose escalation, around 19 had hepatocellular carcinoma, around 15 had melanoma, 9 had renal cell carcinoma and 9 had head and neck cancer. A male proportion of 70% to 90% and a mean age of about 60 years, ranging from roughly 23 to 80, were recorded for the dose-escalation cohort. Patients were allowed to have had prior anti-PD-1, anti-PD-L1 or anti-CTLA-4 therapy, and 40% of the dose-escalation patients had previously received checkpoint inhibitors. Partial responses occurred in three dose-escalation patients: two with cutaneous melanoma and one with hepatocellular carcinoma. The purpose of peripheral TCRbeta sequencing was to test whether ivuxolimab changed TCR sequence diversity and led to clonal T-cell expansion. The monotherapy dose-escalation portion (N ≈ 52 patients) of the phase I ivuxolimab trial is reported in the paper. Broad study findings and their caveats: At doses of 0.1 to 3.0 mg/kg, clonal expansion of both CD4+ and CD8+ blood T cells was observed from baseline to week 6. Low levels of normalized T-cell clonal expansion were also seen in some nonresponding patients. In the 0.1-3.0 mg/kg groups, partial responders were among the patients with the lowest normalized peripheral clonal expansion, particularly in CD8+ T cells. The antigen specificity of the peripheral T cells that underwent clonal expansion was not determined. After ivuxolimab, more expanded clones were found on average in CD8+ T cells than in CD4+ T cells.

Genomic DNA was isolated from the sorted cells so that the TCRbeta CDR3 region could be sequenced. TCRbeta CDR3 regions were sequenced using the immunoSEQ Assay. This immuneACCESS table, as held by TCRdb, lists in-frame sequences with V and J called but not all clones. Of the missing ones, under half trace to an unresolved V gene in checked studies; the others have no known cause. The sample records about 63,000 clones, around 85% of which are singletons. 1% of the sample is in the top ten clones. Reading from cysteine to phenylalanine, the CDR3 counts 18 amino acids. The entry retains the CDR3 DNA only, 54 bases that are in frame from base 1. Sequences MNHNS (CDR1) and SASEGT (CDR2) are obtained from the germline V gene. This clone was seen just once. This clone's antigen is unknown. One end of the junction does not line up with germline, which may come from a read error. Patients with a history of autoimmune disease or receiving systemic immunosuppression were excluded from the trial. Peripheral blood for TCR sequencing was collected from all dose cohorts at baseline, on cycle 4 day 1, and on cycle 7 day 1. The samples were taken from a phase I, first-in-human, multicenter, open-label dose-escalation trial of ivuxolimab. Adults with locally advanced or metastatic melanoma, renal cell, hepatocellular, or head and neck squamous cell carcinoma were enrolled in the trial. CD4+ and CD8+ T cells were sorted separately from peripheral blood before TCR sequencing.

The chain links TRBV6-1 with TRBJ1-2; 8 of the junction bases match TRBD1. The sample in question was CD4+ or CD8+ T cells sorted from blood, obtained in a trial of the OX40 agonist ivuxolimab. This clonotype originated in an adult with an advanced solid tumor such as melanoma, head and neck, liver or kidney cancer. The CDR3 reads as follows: CAISEPRQGSKDNPGYTF. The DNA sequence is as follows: TGTGCCATCAGTGAGCCGAGACAGGGGTCGAAAGATAACCCTGGCTACACCTTC.